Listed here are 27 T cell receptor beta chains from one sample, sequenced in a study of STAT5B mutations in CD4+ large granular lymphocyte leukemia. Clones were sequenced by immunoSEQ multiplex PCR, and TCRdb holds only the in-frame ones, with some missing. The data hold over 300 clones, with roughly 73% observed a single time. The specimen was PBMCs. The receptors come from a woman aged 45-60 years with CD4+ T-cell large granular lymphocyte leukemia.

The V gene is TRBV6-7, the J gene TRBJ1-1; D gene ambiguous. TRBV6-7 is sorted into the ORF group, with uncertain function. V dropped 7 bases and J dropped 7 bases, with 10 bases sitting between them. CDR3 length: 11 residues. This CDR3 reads CASIRQLEAFF. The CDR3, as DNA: TGTGCCAGCATCAGGCAACTTGAAGCTTTCTTT.

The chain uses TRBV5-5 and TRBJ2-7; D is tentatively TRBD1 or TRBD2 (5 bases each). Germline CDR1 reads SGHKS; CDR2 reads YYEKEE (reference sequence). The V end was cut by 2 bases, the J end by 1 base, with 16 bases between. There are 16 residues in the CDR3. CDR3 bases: TGTGCCAGCAGCTTCGGAAAGGGACCTACATCCTACGAGCAGTACTTC. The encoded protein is CASSFGKGPTSYEQYF.

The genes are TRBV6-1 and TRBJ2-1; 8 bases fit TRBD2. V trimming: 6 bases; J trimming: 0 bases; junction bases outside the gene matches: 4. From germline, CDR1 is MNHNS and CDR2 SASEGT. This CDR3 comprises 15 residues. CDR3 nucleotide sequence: TGTGCCAGCAGCAAAAGCGGGAGCTCCTACAATGAGCAGTTCTTC. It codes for CASSKSGSSYNEQFF.

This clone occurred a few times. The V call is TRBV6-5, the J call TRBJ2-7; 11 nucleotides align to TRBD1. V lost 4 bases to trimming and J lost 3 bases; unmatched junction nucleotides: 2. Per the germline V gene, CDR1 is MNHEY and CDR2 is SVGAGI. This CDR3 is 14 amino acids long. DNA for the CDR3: TGTGCCAGCAGTTGGGACAGGGGGGACTACGAGCAGTACTTC. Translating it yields CASSWDRGDYEQYF.

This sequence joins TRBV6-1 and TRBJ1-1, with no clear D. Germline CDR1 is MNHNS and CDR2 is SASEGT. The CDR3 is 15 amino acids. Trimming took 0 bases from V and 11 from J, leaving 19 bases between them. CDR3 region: CASSEAPDSRSAAFF. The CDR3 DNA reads TGTGCCAGCAGTGAAGCCCCGGACTCCCGGTCGGCGGCTTTCTTT.

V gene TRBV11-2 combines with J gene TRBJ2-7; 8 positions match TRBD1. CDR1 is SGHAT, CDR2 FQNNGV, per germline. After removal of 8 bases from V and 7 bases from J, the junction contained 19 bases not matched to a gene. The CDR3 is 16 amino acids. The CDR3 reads CASHPPSGTGVLEQYF. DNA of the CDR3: TGTGCCAGCCACCCCCCCTCCGGGACAGGTGTATTAGAGCAGTACTTC.

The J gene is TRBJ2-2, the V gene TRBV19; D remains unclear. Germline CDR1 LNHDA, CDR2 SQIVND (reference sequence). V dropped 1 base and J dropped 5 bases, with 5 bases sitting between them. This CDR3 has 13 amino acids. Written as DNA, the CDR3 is TGTGCCAGTAGTATAGCTGGAACCGGGGAGCTGTTTTTT. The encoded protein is CASSIAGTGELFF. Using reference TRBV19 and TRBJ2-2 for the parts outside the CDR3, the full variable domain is DGGITQSPKYLFRKEGQNVTLSCEQNLNHDAMYWYRQDPGQGLRLIYYSQIVNDFQKGDIAEGYSVSREKKESFPLTVTSAQKNPTAFYLCASSIAGTGELFFGEGSRLTVL.

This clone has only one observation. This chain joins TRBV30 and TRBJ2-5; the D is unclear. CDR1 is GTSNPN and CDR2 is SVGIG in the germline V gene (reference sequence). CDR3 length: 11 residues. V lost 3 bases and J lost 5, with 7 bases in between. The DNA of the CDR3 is TGTGCCTGGAGCGGCAAGGAGACCCAGTACTTC. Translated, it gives CAWSGKETQYF.

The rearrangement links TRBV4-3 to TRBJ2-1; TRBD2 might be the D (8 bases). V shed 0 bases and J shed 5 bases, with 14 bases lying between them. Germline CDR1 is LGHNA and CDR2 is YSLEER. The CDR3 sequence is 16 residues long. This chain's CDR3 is CASSQDSGTVNNEQFF. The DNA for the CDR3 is TGCGCCAGCAGCCAAGATAGCGGGACAGTCAACAATGAGCAGTTCTTC.

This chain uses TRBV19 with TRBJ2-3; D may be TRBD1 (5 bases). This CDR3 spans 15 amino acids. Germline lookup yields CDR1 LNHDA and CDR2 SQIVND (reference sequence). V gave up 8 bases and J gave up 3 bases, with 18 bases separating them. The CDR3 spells CASQGGLESTDTQYF. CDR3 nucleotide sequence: TGTGCCAGTCAGGGCGGTCTCGAGTCTACAGATACGCAGTATTTT.

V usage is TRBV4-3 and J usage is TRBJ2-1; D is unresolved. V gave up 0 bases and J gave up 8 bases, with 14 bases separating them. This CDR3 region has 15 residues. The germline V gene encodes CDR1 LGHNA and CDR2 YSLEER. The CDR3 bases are TGCGCCAGCAGCCAAGAGTGGCCCGCGTGGCATGAGCAGTTCTTC. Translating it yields CASSQEWPAWHEQFF.

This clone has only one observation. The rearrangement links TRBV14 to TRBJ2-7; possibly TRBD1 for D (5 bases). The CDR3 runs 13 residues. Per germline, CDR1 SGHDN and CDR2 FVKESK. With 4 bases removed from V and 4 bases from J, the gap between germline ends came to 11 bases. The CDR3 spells CASSRGAFYEQYF. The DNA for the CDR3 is TGTGCCAGCAGCCGTGGGGCTTTTTACGAGCAGTACTTC.

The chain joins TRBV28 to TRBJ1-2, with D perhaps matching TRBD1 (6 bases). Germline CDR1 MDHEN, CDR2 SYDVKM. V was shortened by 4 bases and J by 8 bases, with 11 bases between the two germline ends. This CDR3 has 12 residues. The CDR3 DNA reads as TGTGCCAGCAGTTCCCAGGGGATCGGCTACACCTTC. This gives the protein CASSSQGIGYTF.

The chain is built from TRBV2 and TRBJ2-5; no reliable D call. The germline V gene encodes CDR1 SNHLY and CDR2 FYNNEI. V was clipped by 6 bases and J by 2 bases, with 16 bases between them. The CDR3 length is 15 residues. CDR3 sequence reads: CASRGSYLGQETQYF. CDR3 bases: TGTGCCAGCAGAGGGTCTTACCTGGGGCAAGAGACCCAGTACTTC.

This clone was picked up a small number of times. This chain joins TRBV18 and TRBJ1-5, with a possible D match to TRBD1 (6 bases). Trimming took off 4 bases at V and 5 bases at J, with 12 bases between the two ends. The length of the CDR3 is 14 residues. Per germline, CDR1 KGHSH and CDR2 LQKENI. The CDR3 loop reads CASSLTGGDQPQHF. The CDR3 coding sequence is TGTGCCAGCTCACTGACAGGAGGCGATCAGCCCCAGCATTTT.

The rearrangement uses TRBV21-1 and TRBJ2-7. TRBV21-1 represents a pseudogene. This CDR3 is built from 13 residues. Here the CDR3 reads CASSKSDSYEQYF. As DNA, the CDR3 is TGTGCCAGCAGCAAGTCCGACTCCTACGAGCAGTACTTC.

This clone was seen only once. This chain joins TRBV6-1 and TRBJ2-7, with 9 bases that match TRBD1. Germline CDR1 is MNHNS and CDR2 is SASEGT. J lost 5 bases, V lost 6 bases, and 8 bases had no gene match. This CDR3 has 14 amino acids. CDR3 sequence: CASSVRDRVDEQYF. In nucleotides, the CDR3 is TGTGCCAGCAGCGTCCGGGACAGGGTGGACGAGCAGTACTTC.

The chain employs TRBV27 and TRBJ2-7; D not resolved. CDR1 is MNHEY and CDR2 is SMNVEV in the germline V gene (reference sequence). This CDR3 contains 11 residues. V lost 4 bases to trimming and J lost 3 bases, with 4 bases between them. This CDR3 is CASSSLYEQYF. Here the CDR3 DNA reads TGTGCCAGCAGTTCCCTCTACGAGCAGTACTTC.

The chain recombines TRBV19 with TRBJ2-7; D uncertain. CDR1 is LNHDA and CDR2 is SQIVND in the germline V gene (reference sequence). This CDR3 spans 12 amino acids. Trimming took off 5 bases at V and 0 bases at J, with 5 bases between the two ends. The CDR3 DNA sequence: TGTGCCAGTAGTTACGGCTCCTACGAGCAGTACTTC. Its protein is CASSYGSYEQYF.

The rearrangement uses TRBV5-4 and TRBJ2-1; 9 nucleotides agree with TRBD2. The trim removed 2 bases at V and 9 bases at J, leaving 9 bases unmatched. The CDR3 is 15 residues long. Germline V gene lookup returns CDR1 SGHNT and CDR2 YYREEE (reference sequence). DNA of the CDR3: TGTGCCAGCAGCTTAGCTAGCGGGGAAATCGGTGAGCAGTTCTTC. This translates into CASSLASGEIGEQFF.

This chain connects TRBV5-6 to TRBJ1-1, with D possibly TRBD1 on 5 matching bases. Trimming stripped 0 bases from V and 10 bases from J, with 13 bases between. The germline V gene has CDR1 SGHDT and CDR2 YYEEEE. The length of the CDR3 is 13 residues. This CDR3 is CASSLAAGIRAFF. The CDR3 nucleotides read TGTGCCAGCAGCTTGGCAGCAGGGATTCGAGCTTTCTTT. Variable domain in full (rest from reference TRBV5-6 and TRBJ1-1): DAGVTQSPTHLIKTRGQQVTLRCSPKSGHDTVSWYQQALGQGPQFIFQYYEEEERQRGNFPDRFSGHQFPNYSSELNVNALLLGDSALYLCASSLAAGIRAFFGQGTRLTVV.

CDR3 sequence reads: CASIVAYSNSRANVLTF. In DNA form, the CDR3 reads TGTGCCAGCATTGTTGCGTACTCAAACAGTCGGGCCAACGTCCTGACTTTC. The rearrangement uses TRBV9 and TRBJ2-6; D is undetermined. Trimming removed 6 bases at V and 5 bases at J, with 21 bases between. This CDR3 has 17 residues. Germline CDR1 and CDR2: SGDLS and YYNGEE.

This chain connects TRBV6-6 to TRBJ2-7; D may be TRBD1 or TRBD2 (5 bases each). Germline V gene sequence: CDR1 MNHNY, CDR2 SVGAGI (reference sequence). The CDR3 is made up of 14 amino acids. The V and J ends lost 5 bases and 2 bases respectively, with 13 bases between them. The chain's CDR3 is CASSRDLQTYEQYF. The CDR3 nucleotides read TGTGCCAGCAGTCGGGACCTACAAACCTACGAGCAGTACTTC.

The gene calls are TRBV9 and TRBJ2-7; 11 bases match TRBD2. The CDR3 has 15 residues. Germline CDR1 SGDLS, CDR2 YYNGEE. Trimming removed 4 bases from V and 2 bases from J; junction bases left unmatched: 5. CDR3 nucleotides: TGTGCCAGCAGCATGGGACTAGCGGCAGCCTACGAGCAGTACTTC. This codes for CASSMGLAAAYEQYF.

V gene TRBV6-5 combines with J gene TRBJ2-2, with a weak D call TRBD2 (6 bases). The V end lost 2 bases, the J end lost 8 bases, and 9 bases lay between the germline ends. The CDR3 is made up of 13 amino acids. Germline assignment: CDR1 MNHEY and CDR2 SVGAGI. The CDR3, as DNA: TGTGCCAGCAGTTACAGGAGGGTAGGGGAGCTGTTTTTT. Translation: CASSYRRVGELFF.

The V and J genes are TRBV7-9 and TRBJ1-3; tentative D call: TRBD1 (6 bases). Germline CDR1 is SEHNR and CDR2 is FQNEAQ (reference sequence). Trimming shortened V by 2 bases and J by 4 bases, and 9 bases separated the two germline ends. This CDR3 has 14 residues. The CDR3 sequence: CASSLRQEGNTIYF. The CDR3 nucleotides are TGTGCCAGCAGCTTACGACAGGAGGGAAACACCATATATTTT.

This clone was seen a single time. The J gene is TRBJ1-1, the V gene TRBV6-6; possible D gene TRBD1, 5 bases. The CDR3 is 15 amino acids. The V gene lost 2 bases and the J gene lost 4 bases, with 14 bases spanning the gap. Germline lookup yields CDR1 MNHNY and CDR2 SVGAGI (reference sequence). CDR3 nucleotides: TGTGCCAGCAGTTACGAGGGAGGGGTTGGCACTGAAGCTTTCTTT. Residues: CASSYEGGVGTEAFF.